The following is a TCR beta chain sequence with its context. This sample is drawn from a study of blood T cell repertoires in COVID-19. Study as a whole: Recovered status applied to Cohort 3 donors who had two consecutive negative PCRs. It also applied to those with clearance or with symptom resolution. The United States, Italy and Spain provided the acute and convalescent COVID-19 samples. Sample material is recorded as cDNA or gDNA derived from T cells, B-cell-depleted T cells, or PBMCs.

The CDR3 covers 16 residues. The germline gives CDR1 MDHEN, CDR2 SYDVKM. The germline V and J ends were trimmed by 4 bases and 2 bases, with 18 bases remaining between them. Participants were aged about 18 to 89 years, lived in 20 to 30 US areas, and enrolled virtually. This table comes from immunoSEQ multiplex PCR, and its TCRdb copy is limited to in-frame clones, with some not included. In the table there are 200,000 or so clones, over 75% of which are singletons. The chain combines TRBV28 with TRBJ2-7; possible D gene TRBD1, 6 bases. Sequenced material: PBMCs or T cells enriched from blood (not recorded which). This receptor was identified in a man aged 25 to 40 in a cohort exposed to, infected with or recovered from COVID-19 (not recorded which). The CDR3 reads CASSYLRGPAAYEQYF. The CDR3 coding sequence is TGTGCCAGCAGTTACCTCAGGGGACCCGCTGCCTACGAGCAGTACTTC.